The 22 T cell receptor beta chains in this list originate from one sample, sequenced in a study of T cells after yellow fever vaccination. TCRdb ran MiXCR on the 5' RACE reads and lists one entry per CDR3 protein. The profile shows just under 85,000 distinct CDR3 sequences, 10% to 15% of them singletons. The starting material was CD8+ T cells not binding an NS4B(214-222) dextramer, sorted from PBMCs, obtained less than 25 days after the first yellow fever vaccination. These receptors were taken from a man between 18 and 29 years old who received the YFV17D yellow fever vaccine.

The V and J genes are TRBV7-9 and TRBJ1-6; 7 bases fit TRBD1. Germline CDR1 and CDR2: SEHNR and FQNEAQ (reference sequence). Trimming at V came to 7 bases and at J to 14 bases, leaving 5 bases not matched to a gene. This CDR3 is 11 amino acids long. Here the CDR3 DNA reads TGTGCCAGCACCTCCAGGGGGGCCCTCCACTTT. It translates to CASTSRGALHF.

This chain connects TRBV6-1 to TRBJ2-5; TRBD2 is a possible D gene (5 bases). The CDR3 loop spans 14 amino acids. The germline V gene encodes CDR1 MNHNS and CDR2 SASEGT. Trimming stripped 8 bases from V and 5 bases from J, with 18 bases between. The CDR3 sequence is CASSLPRVLETQYF. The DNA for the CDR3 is TGTGCCAGCTCCCTACCGAGGGTTTTGGAGACCCAGTACTTC.

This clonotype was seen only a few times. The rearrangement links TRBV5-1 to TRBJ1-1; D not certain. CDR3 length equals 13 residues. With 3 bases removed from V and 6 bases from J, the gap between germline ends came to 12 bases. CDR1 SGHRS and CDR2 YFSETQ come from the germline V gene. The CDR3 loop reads CASSSTREAEAFF. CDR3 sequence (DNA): TGCGCCAGCAGCTCTACCCGAGAGGCTGAAGCTTTCTTT.

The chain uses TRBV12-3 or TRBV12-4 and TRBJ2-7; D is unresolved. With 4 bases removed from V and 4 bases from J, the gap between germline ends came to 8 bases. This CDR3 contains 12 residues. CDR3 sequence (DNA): TGTGCCAGCAGTTCCCGACCTTACGAGCAGTACGTC. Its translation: CASSSRPYEQYV.

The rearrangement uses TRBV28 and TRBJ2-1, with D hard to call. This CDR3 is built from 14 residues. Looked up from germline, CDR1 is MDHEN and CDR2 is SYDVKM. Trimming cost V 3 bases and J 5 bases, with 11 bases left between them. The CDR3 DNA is TGTGCCAGCAGTTTTTTGTCAGGCAACAATGAGCAGTTCTTC. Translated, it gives CASSFLSGNNEQFF.

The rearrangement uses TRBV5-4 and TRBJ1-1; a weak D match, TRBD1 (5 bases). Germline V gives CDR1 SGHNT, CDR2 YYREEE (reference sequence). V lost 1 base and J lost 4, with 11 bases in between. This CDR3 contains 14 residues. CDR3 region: CASSLSGTPTEAFF. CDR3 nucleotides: TGTGCCAGCAGCTTGTCTGGGACTCCCACTGAAGCTTTCTTT.

The CDR3 DNA reads as TGTGCCAGCAGCCTCGGGGGGGGAGGGGGTCGGGAGACCCAGTACTTC. Its protein product is CASSLGGGGGRETQYF. The chain carries TRBV11-2 and TRBJ2-5, with TRBD2 matching 8 bases. V dropped 5 bases and J dropped 5; count of bases not matched to a gene: 13. The V gene's germline CDR1 is SGHAT and CDR2 FQNNGV. The CDR3 spans 16 residues.

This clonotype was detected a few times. The CDR3 spells CASSQGTSGGTDTQYF. The CDR3 nucleotides read TGCGCCAGCAGCCAAGGGACTAGCGGGGGCACAGATACGCAGTATTTT. The chain links TRBV4-3 to TRBJ2-3; TRBD2 matches 12 bases. V lost 1 base, J lost 1 base, and 0 bases stayed unmatched. This CDR3 region has 16 residues. From germline, CDR1 is LGHNA and CDR2 YSLEER.

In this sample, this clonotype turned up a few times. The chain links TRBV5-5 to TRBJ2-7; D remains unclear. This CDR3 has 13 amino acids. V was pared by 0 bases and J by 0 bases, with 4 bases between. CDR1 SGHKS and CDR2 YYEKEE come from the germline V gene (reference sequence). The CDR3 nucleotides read TGTGCCAGCAGCTTGGAGAACTCCTACGAGCAGTACGTC. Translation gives CASSLENSYEQYV.

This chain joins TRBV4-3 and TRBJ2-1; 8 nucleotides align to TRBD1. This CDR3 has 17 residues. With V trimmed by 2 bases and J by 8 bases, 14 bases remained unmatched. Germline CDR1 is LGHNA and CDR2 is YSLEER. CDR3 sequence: CASSQLSSGGANYEQFF. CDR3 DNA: TGCGCCAGCAGCCAATTGTCCTCAGGGGGCGCGAACTATGAGCAGTTCTTC.

The CDR3 sequence: CASSPRGQGPPEAFF. The DNA for the CDR3 is TGCGCCAGCAGCCCCCGGGGACAGGGTCCCCCTGAAGCTTTCTTT. The chain carries TRBV4-1 and TRBJ1-1, with 9 bases matching TRBD1. J was trimmed by 6 bases and V by 4 bases; bases with no gene match: 9. The CDR3 covers 15 residues. Germline CDR1 and CDR2: MGHRA and YSYEKL.

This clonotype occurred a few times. DNA of the CDR3: TGTGCCAGCAGTTCGGGGACTTACTACAATGAGCAGTTCTTC. Its protein is CASSSGTYYNEQFF. The J gene is TRBJ2-1, the V gene TRBV12-3 or TRBV12-4, with a possible D match to TRBD2 (6 bases). CDR3 length equals 14 residues. Trimming stripped 4 bases from V and 3 bases from J, with 10 bases between.

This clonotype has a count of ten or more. For the CDR3, the DNA is TGTGCCAGCAGTGACGGATCTGGGGCCAACGTCCTGACTTTC. Translating gives CASSDGSGANVLTF. The rearrangement joins TRBV6-4 to TRBJ2-6; D gene ambiguous. There are 14 residues in the CDR3. V shed 2 bases and J shed 1 base, with 3 bases lying between them. Per germline, CDR1 MRHNA and CDR2 SNTAGT.

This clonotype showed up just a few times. The CDR3 nucleotides are TGTGCCAGCAGCACCCAGACCTATTTTTTATATGGCTACACCTTC. Its protein is CASSTQTYFLYGYTF. The V and J genes are TRBV7-2 and TRBJ1-2; D ambiguous. Trimming removed 5 bases from V and 5 bases from J, with 18 bases in between. The V gene's germline CDR1 is SGHTA and CDR2 FQGNSA. The CDR3 loop spans 15 amino acids.

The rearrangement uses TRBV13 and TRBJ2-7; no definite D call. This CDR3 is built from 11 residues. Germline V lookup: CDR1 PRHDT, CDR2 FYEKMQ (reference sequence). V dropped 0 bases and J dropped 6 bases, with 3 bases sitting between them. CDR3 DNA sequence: TGTGCCAGCAGCTTAGGTGTCGAGCAGTACGTC. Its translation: CASSLGVEQYV.

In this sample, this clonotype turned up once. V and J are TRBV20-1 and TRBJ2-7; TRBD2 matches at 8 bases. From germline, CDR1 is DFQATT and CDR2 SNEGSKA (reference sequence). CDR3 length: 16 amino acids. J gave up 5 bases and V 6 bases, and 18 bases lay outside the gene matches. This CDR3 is CSAPPVPGGAFNEQYF. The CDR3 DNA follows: TGCAGTGCCCCGCCGGTACCGGGGGGGGCCTTCAACGAGCAGTACTTC.

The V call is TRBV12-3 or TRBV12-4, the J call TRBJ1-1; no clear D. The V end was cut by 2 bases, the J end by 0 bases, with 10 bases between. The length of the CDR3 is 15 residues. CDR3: CASSLWGGLNTEAFF. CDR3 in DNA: TGTGCCAGCAGTTTATGGGGAGGACTGAACACTGAAGCTTTCTTT.

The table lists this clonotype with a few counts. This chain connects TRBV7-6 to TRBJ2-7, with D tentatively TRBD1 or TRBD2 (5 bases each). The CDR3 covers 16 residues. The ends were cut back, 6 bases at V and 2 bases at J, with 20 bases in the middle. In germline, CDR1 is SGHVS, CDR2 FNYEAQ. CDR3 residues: CASSSIPGTGTYEQYF. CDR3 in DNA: TGTGCCAGCAGTTCTATACCCGGGACCGGGACCTACGAGCAGTACTTC.

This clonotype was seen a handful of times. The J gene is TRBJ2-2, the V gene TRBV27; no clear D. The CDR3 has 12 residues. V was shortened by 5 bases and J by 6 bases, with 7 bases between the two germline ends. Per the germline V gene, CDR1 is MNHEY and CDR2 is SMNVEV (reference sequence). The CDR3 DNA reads TGTGCCAGCAGTCAAGCGCCCGGGGAGCTGTTTTTT. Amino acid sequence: CASSQAPGELFF.

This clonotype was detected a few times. CDR3 loop: CASSLVLPRQCHLVYEQYV. Written as DNA, the CDR3 is TGTGCCAGCAGCCTCGTCCTACCTCGCCAGTGCCATCTTGTGTACGAGCAGTACGTC. The V call is TRBV11-1, the J call TRBJ2-7; D is uncertain. Germline CDR1 reads SGHAT; CDR2 reads FQDESV (reference sequence). The V gene lost 5 bases and the J gene lost 4 bases, with 30 bases spanning the gap. The CDR3 covers 19 residues.

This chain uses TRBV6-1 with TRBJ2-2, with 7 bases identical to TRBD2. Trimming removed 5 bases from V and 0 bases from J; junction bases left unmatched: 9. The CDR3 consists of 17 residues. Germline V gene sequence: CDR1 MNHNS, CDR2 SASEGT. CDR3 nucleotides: TGTGCCAGCAGTCAAAAGCGGGGCTCGGCGAACACCGGGGAGCTGTTTTTT. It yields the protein CASSQKRGSANTGELFF.

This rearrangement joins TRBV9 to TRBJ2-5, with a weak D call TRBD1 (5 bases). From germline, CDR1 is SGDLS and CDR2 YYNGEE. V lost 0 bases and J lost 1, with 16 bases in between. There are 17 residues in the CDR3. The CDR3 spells CASSVEGRRNLQETQYF. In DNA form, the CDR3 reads TGTGCCAGCAGCGTAGAGGGGCGACGGAATCTCCAAGAGACCCAGTACTTC.